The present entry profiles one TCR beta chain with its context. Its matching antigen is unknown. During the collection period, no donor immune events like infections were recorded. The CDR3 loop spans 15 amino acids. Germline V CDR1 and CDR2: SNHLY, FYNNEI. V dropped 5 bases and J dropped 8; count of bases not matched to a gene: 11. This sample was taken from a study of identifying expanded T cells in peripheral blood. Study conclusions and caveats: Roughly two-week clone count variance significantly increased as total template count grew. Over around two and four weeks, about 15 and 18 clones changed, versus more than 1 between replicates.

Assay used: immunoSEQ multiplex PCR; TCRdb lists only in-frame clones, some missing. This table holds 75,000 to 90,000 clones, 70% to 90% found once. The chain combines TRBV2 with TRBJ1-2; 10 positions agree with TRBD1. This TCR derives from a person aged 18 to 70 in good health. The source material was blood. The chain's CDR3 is CASSSQGQGRAGYTF. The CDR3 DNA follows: TGTGCCAGCAGTAGCCAGGGACAGGGGAGGGCGGGCTACACCTTC.